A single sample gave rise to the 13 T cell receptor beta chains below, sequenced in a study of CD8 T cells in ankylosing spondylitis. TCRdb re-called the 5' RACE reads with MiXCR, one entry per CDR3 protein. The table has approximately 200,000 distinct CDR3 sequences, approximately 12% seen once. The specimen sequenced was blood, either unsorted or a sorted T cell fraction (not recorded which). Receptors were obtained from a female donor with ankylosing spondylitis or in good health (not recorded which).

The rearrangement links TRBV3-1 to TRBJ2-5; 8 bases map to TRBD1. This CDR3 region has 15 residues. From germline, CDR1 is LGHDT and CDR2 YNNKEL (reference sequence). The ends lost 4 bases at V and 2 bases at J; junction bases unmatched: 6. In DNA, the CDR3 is TGTGCCAGCAGCCTCAGGGGGCGGTATCAAGAGACCCAGTACTTC. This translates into CASSLRGRYQETQYF.

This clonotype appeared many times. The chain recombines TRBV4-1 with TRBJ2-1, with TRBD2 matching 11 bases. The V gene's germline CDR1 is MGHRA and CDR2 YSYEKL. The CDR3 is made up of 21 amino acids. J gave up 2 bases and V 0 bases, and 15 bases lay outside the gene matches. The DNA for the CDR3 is TGCGCCAGCAGCCAAGAATACCCGACTAGCGGGATCACTAGAGCCTACAATGAGCAGTTCTTC. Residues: CASSQEYPTSGITRAYNEQFF.

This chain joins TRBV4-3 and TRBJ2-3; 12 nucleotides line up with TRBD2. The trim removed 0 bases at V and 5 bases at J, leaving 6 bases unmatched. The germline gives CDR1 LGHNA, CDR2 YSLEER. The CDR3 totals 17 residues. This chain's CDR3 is CASSQDPASGRVDTQYF. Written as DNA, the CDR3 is TGCGCCAGCAGCCAAGATCCGGCTAGCGGGAGGGTAGATACGCAGTATTTT.

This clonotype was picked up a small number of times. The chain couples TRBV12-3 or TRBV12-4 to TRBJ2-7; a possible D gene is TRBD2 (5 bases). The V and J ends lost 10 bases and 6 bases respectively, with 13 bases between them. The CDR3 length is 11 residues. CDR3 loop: CAIIGGGEQYF. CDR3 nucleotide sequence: TGTGCCATAATAGGAGGAGGCGAGCAGTACTTC.

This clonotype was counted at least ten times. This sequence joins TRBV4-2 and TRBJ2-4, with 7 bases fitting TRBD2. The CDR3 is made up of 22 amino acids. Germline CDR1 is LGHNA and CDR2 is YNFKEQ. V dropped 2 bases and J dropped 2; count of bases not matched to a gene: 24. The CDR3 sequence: CASSQITSADTPFLSSKNIQYF. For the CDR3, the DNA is TGTGCCAGCAGCCAAATCACTAGCGCCGACACCCCTTTTTTATCGTCCAAAAACATTCAGTACTTC.

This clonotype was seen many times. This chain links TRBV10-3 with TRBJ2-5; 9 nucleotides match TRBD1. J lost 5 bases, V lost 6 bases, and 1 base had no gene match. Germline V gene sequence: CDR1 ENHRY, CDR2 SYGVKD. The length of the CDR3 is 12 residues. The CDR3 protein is CAIRDRGETQYF. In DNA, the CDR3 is TGTGCCATCAGAGACAGGGGGGAGACCCAGTACTTC.

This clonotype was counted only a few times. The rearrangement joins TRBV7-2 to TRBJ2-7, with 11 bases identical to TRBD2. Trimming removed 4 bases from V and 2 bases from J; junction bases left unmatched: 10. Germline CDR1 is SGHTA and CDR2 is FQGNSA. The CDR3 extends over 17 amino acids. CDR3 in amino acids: CASSWGLAVKGAYEQYF. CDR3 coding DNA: TGTGCCAGCAGCTGGGGACTAGCGGTGAAGGGCGCCTACGAGCAGTACTTC.

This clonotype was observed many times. The DNA of the CDR3 is TGTGCCACCAGTGATTTCCCCACCACAGATACGCAGTATTTT. It translates to CATSDFPTTDTQYF. This chain joins TRBV24-1 and TRBJ2-3; D unclear. The CDR3 length is 14 residues. V was trimmed by 1 base and J by 2 bases, leaving 6 bases between them. The germline V gene has CDR1 KGHDR and CDR2 SFDVKD.

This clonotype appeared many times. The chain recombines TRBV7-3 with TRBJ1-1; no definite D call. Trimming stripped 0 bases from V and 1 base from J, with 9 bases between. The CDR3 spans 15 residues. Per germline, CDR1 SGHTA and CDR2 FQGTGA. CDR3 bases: TGTGCCAGCAGCTTAACCCGGACTGAGAACACTGAAGCTTTCTTT. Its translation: CASSLTRTENTEAFF.

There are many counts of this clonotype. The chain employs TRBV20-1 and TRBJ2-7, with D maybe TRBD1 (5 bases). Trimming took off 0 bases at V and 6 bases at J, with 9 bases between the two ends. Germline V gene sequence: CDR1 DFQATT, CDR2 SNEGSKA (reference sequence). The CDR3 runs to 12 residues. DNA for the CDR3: TGCAGTGCTAGAGACTGGGGCGGCGAGCAGTACTTC. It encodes CSARDWGGEQYF.

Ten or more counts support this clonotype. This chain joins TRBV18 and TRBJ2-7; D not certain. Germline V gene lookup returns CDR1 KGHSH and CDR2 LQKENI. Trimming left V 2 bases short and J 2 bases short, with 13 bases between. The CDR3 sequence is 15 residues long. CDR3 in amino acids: CASSPDAAFPYEQYF. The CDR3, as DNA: TGTGCCAGCTCACCAGACGCTGCCTTTCCCTACGAGCAGTACTTC. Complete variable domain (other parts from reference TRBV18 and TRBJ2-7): NAGVMQNPRHLVRRRGQEARLRCSPMKGHSHVYWYRQLPEEGLKFMVYLQKENIIDESGMPKERFSAEFPKEGPSILRIQQVVRGDSAAYFCASSPDAAFPYEQYFGPGTRLTVT.

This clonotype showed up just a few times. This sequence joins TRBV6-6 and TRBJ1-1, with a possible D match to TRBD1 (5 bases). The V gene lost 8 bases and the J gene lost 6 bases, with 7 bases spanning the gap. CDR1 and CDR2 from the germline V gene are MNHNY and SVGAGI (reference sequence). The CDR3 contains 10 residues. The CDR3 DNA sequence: TGTGCCAGCGCCAGGGCTGAAGCTTTCTTT. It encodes CASARAEAFF.

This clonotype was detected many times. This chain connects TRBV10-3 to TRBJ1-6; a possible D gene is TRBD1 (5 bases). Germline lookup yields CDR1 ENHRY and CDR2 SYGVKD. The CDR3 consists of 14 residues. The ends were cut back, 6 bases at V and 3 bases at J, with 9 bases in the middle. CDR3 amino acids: CAIRAGYYNSPLHF. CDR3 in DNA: TGTGCCATCAGGGCAGGGTACTATAATTCACCCCTCCACTTT.